The T cell receptor beta chain under discussion was sequenced for a study of CD8 T cells in Susac syndrome. RNA was extracted with the RNeasy kit, and a quantity of roughly 0.5 to 1 ug was reverse transcribed using random hexamers. Amplification of TCR beta CDR3 by immunoSEQ multiplex PCR spanned 54 Vbeta and 13 Jbeta. One entry per CDR3 protein, called by TCRdb with MiXCR from the immunoSEQ multiplex PCR reads. The table has 130,000 or so distinct CDR3 sequences, roughly 80% seen once. CDR1 and CDR2 (germline): SNHLY, FYNNEI. The ends were cut back, 6 bases at V and 3 bases at J, with 9 bases in the middle. The CDR3 contains 12 residues.

The chain uses TRBV2 and TRBJ2-7; D not resolved. The sample was CD8+ T cells from PBMCs. This receptor was identified in a human donor with multiple sclerosis. The CDR3: CASRAVGYEQYV. The DNA of the CDR3 is TGTGCCAGCAGGGCCGTGGGCTACGAGCAGTACGTC.